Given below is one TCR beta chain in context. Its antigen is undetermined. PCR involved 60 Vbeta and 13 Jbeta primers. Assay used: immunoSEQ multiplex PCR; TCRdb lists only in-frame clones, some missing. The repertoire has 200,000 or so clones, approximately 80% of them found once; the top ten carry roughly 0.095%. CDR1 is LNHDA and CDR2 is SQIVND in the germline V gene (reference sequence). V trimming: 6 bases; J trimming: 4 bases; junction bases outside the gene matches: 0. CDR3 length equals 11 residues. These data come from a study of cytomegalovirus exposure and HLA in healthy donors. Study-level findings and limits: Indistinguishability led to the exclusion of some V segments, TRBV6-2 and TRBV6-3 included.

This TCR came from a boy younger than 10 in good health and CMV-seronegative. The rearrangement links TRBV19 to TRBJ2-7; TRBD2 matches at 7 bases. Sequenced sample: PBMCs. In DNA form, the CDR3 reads TGTGCCAGTAGGCGGGGGTACGAGCAGTACTTC. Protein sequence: CASRRGYEQYF.